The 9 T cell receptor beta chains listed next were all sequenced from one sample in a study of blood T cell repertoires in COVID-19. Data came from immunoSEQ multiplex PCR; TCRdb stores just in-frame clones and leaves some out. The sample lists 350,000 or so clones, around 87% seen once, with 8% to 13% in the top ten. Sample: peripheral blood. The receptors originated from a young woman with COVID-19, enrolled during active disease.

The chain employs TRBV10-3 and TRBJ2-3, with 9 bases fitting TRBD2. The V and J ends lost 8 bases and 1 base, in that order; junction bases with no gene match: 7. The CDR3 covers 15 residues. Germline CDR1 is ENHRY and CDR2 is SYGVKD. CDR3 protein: CAIAPTSGGTDTQYF. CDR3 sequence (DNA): TGTGCCATCGCCCCGACTAGCGGAGGCACAGATACGCAGTATTTT.

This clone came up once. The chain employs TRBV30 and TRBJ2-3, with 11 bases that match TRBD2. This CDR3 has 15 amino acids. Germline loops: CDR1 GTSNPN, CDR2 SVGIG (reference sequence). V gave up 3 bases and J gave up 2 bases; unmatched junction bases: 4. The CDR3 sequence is CAWRVAGGPTDTQYF. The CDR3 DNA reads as TGTGCCTGGAGAGTAGCGGGGGGGCCCACAGATACGCAGTATTTT.

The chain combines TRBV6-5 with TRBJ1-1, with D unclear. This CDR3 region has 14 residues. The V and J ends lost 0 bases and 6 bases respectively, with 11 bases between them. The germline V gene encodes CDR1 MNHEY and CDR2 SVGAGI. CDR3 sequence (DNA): TGTGCCAGCAGTTACTCGGTCTGGAGCCCTGAAGCTTTCTTT. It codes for CASSYSVWSPEAFF.

The CDR3 DNA sequence: TGTGCCAGTAGTATTGGAGGTCCCTGGAACACTGAAGCTTTCTTT. It codes for CASSIGGPWNTEAFF. The chain couples TRBV19 to TRBJ1-1; D call uncertain. Trimming removed 3 bases at V and 1 base at J, with 12 bases between. From germline, CDR1 is LNHDA and CDR2 SQIVND (reference sequence). This CDR3 is 15 amino acids long.

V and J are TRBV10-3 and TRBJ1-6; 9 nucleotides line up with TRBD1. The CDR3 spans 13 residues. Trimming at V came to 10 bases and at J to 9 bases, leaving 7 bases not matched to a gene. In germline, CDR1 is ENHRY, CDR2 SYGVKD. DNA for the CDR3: TGTGCCACTCAACAGGGGGCCGGTTCACCCCTCCACTTT. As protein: CATQQGAGSPLHF.

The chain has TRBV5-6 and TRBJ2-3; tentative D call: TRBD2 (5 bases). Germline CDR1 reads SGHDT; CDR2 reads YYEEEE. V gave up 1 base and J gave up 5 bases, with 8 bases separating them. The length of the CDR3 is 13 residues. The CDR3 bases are TGTGCCAGCAGCTTGACCGAGGGAGATACGCAGTATTTT. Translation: CASSLTEGDTQYF.

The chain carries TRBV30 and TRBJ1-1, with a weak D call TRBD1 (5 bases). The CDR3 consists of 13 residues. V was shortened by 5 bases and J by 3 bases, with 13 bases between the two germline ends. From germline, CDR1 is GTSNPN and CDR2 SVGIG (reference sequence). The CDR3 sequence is CAWRQGLYTEAFF. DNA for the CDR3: TGTGCCTGGCGGCAGGGCCTATACACTGAAGCTTTCTTT.

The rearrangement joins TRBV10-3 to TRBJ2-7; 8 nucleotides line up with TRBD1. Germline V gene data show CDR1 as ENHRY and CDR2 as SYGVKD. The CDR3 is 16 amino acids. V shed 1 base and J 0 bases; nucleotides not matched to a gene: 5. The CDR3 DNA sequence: TGTGCCATCAGTGAGTGGGGACAGGTCAGCTCCTACGAGCAGTACTTC. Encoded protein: CAISEWGQVSSYEQYF.

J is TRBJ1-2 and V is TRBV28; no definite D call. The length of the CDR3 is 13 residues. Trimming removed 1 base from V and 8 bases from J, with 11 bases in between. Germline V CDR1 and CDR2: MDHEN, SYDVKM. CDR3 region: CASSLSRMQGYTF. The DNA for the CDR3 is TGTGCCAGCAGTTTATCCAGGATGCAGGGCTACACCTTC.